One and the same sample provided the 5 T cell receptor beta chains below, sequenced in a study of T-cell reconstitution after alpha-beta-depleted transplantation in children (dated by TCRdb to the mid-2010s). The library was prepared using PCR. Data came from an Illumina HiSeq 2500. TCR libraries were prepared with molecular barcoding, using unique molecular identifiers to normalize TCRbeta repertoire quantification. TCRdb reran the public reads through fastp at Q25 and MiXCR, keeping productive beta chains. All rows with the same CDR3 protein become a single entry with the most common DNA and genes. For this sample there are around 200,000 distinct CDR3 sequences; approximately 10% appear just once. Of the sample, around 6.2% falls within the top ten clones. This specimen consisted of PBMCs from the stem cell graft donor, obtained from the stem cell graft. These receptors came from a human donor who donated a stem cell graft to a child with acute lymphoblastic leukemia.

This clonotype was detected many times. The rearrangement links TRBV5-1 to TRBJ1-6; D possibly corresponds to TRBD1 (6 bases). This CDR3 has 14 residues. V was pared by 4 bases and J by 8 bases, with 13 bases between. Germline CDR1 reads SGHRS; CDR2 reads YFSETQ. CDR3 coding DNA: TGCGCCAGCAGCCCAGGGACATATGATTCACCCCTCCACTTT. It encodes CASSPGTYDSPLHF.

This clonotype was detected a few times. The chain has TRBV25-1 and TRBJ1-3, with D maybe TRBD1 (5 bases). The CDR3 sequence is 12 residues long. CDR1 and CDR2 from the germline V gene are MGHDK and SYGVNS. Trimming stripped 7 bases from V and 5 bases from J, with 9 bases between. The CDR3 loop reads CASTGNRNTIYF. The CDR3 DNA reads TGTGCCAGCACAGGGAATAGAAACACCATATATTTT.

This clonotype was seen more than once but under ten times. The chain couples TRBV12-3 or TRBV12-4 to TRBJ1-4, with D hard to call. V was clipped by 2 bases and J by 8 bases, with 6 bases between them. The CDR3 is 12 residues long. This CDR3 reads CASSLKQEKLFF. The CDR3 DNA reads TGTGCCAGCAGTTTAAAGCAGGAAAAACTGTTTTTT.

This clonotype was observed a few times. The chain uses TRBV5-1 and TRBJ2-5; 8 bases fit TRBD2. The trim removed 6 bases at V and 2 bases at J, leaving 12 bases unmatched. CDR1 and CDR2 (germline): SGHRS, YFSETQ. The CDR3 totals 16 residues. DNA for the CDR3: TGCGCCAGCAAGGAGGGCGGGGGGCCCTTACAAGAGACCCAGTACTTC. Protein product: CASKEGGGPLQETQYF.

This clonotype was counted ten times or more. The CDR3 region has the DNA TGTGCCAGCAGTGCTCCCGGACTAGCGGGGAGCACAGATACGCAGTATTTT. This sequence encodes CASSAPGLAGSTDTQYF. The chain is built from TRBV6-1 and TRBJ2-3, with 12 bases identical to TRBD2. This CDR3 is 17 amino acids long. CDR1 is MNHNS and CDR2 is SASEGT in the germline V gene. The J segment lost 0 bases and the V segment lost 4 bases, leaving 5 bases of the junction unmatched.